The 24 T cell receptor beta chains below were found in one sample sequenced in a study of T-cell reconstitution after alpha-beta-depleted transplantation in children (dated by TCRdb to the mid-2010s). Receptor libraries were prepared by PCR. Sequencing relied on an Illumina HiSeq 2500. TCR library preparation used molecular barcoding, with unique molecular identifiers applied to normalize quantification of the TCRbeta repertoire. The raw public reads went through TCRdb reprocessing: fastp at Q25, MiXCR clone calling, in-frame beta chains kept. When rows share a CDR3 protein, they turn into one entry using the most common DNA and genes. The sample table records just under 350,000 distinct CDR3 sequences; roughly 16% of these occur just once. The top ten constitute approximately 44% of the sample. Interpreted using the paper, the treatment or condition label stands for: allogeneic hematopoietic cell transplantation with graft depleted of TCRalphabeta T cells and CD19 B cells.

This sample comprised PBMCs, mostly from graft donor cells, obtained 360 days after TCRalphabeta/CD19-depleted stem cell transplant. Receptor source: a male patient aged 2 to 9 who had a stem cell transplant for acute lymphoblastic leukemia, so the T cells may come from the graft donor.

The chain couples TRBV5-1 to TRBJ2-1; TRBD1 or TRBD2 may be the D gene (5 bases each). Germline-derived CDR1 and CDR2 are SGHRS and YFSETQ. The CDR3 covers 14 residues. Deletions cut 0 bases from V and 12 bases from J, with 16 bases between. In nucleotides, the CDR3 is TGCGCCAGCAGCTTGGGGGACCCCAAGTTTGGGCAGTTCTTC. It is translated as CASSLGDPKFGQFF.

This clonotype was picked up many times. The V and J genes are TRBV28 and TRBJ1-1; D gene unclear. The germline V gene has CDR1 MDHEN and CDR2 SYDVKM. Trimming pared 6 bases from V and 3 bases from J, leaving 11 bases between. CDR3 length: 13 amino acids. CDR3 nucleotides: TGTGCCAGCAGCGAGGAGGGATACACTGAAGCTTTCTTT. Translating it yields CASSEEGYTEAFF.

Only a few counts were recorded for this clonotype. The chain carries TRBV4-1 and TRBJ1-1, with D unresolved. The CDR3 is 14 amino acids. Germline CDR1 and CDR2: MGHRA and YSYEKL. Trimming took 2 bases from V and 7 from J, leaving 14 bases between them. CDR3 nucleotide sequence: TGCGCCAGCAGCCAACAGACGGACCGGGGTGAAGCTTTCTTT. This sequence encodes CASSQQTDRGEAFF.

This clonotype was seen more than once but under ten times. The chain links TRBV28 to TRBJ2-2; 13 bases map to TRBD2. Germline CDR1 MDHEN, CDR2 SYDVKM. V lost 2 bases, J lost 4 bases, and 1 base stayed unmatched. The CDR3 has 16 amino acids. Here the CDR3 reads CASSLTSGRATGELFF. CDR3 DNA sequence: TGTGCCAGCAGTTTAACTAGCGGGAGGGCCACCGGGGAGCTGTTTTTT.

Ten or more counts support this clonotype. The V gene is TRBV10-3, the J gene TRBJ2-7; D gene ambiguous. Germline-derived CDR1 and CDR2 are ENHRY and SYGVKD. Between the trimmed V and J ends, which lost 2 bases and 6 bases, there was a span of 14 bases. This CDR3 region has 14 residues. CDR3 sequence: CAISETAKAAEQYF. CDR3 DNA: TGTGCCATCAGTGAGACCGCCAAGGCAGCCGAGCAGTACTTC.

The CDR3 DNA reads as TGTGCCAGCAGTTACGGTTCGGGGCTAGCGGAAGAGACCCAGTACTTC. Translation gives CASSYGSGLAEETQYF. The gene calls are TRBV6-2 or TRBV6-3 and TRBJ2-5; 7 positions match TRBD2. V gave up 2 bases and J gave up 3 bases; unmatched junction bases: 9. Germline CDR1 reads MNHEY; CDR2 reads SVGEGT. The length of the CDR3 is 16 residues.

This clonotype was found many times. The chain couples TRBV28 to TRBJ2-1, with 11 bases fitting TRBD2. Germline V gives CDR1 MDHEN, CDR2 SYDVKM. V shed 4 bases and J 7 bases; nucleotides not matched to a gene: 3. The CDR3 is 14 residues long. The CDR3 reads CASSWTSGRNEQFF. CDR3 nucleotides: TGTGCCAGCAGTTGGACTAGCGGGCGGAATGAGCAGTTCTTC. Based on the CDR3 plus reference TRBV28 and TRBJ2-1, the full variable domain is DVKVTQSSRYLVKRTGEKVFLECVQDMDHENMFWYRQDPGLGLRLIYFSYDVKMKEKGDIPEGYSVSREKKERFSLILESASTNQTSMYLCASSWTSGRNEQFFGPGTRLTVL.

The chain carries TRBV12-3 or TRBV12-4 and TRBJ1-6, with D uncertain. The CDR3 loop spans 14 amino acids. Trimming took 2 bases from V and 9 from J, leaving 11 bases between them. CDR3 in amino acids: CASSLTDEASPLHF. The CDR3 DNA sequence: TGTGCCAGCAGTTTAACCGATGAGGCTTCACCCCTCCACTTT.

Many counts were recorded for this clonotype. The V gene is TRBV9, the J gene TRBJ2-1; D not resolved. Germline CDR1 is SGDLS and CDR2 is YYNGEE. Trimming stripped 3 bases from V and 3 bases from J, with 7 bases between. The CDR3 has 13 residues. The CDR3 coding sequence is TGTGCCAGCAGCGCGTCCATCTACAATGAGCAGTTCTTC. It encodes CASSASIYNEQFF.

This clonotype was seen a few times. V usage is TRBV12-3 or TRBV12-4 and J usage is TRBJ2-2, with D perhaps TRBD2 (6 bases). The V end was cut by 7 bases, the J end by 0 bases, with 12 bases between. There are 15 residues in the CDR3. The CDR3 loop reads CASNLGRPNTGELFF. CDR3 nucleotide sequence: TGTGCCAGCAACCTTGGGAGGCCGAACACCGGGGAGCTGTTTTTT.

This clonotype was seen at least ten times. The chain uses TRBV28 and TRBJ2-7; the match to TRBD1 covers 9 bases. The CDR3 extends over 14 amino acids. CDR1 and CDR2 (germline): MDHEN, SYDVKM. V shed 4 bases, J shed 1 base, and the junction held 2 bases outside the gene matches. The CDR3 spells CASSSGQGSYEQYF. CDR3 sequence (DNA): TGTGCCAGCAGTTCCGGACAGGGGTCCTACGAGCAGTACTTC. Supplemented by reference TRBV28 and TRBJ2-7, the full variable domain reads DVKVTQSSRYLVKRTGEKVFLECVQDMDHENMFWYRQDPGLGLRLIYFSYDVKMKEKGDIPEGYSVSREKKERFSLILESASTNQTSMYLCASSSGQGSYEQYFGPGTRLTVT.

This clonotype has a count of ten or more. The CDR3, as DNA: TGCTGTGTGGGAGTAAGCTACAATGAGCAGTTCTTC. This codes for CCVGVSYNEQFF. The rearrangement links TRBV29-1 to TRBJ2-1; D is possibly TRBD2 (5 bases). The CDR3 sequence is 12 residues long. The germline V gene encodes CDR1 SQVTM and CDR2 ANQGSEA.

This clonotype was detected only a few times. CDR3 amino acids: CASSGQNQETQYF. The CDR3 DNA sequence: TGTGCCAGCAGCGGGCAGAACCAAGAGACCCAGTACTTC. This sequence joins TRBV11-3 and TRBJ2-5; D is unclear. CDR1 SGHNT and CDR2 YENEEA come from the germline V gene. The V gene lost 5 bases and the J gene lost 0 bases, with 7 bases spanning the gap. The CDR3 has 13 amino acids.

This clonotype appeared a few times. CDR3 in DNA: TGTGCCAGCAGTCTCAGGGAAAGTGAGACCCAGTACTTC. It is translated as CASSLRESETQYF. The chain uses TRBV6-1 and TRBJ2-5, with D tentatively TRBD1 (5 bases). Per the germline V gene, CDR1 is MNHNS and CDR2 is SASEGT. The CDR3 has 13 amino acids. V was cut by 5 bases and J by 5 bases, with 12 bases left in between.

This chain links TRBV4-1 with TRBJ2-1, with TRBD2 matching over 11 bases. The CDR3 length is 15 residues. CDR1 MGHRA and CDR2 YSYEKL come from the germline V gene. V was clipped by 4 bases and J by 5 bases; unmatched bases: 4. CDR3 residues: CASSLSGRGHNEQFF. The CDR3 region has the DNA TGCGCCAGCAGCCTTAGCGGGAGGGGGCACAATGAGCAGTTCTTC.

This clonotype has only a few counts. CDR3 sequence: CASSEPPNQPQHF. Here the CDR3 DNA reads TGTGCCAGCAGTGAACCTCCCAATCAGCCCCAGCATTTT. The chain joins TRBV2 to TRBJ1-5; unclear D gene. This CDR3 is built from 13 residues. Deletions cut 2 bases from V and 3 bases from J, with 5 bases between. CDR1 is SNHLY, CDR2 FYNNEI, per germline.

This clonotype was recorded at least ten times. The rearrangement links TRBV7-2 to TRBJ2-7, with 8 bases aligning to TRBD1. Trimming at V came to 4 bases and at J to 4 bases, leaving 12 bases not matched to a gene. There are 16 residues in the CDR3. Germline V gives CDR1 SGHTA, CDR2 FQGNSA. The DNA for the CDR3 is TGTGCCAGCAGCTCCAGGGGGTTGTACAGGGGGTACGAGCAGTACTTC. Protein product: CASSSRGLYRGYEQYF.

CDR3 amino acids: CASSQDPLSGRVDEQFF. The CDR3 DNA sequence: TGTGCCAGCAGCCAAGACCCCCTTAGCGGGAGGGTGGATGAGCAGTTCTTC. This chain joins TRBV3-1 and TRBJ2-1; 11 nucleotides match TRBD2. The CDR3 has 17 residues. The germline V gene encodes CDR1 LGHDT and CDR2 YNNKEL (reference sequence). V lost 0 bases and J lost 8; bases outside the gene matches: 9.

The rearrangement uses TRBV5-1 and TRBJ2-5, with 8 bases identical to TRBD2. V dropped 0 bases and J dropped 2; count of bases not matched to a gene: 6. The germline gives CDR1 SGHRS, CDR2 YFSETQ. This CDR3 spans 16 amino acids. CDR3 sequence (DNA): TGCGCCAGCAGCTTGGTCCTAACTAGCGGTCAAGAGACCCAGTACTTC. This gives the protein CASSLVLTSGQETQYF.

This CDR3 reads CASSDRQGPYNEQFF. The CDR3 region has the DNA TGTGCCAGCAGCGACAGACAGGGCCCCTACAATGAGCAGTTCTTC. The V call is TRBV7-9, the J call TRBJ2-1; 7 nucleotides line up with TRBD1. The length of the CDR3 is 15 residues. Germline V CDR1 and CDR2: SEHNR, FQNEAQ (reference sequence). The J segment lost 2 bases and the V segment lost 5 bases, leaving 6 bases of the junction unmatched. The full variable domain, with the rest looked up from reference TRBV7-9 and TRBJ2-1, is DTGVSQNPRHKITKRGQNVTFRCDPISEHNRLYWYRQTLGQGPEFLTYFQNEAQLEKSRLLSDRFSAERPKGSFSTLEIQRTEQGDSAMYLCASSDRQGPYNEQFFGPGTRLTVL.

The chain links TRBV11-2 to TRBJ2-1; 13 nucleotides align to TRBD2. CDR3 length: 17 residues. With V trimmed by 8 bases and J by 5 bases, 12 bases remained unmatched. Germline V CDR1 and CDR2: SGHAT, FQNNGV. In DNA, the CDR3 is TGTGCCAGCCTCCCCTGGACTAGCGGGAGCAATCACAATGAGCAGTTCTTC. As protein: CASLPWTSGSNHNEQFF.

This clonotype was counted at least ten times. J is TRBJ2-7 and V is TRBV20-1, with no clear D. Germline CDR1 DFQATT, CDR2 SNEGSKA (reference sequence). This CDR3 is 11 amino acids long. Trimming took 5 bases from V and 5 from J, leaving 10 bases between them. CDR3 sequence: CSAPIPHEQYF. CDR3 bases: TGCAGTGCTCCCATCCCCCACGAGCAGTACTTC.

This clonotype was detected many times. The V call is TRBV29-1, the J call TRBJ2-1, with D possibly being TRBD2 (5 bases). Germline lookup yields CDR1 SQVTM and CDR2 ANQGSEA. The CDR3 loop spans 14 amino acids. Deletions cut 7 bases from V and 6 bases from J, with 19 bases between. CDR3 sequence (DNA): TGCAGCGCTGCCGGGGTCCAGTACTCCAATGAGCAGTTCTTC. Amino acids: CSAAGVQYSNEQFF.

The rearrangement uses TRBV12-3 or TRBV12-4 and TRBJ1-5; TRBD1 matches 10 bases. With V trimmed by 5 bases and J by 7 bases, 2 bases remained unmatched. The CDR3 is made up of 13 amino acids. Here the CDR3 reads CASSRQGAQPQHF. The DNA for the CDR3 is TGTGCCAGCAGTCGACAGGGGGCCCAGCCCCAGCATTTT.